This T cell receptor (beta chain) was obtained from a study of T cells in Graves' hyperthyroidism and ophthalmopathy. Per the germline V gene, CDR1 is SGHTA and CDR2 is FQGTGA. CDR3 size: 15 residues. To note about this clonotype: The final CDR3 position lacks the conserved phenylalanine or tryptophan, pointing to a likely read error.

The CDR3 regions of TCR beta were amplified from RNA transcripts. The TCR CDR3 first-round RT-PCR relied on the HTBI primer set. Each CDR3 protein gets one entry after TCRdb re-called the multiplex PCR reads with MiXCR. Among roughly 98,000 distinct CDR3 sequences listed, around 42% were seen once. Material for sequencing was peripheral blood or thyroid tissue (not recorded which). The clonotype was recovered from a woman in her thirties with Graves' hyperthyroidism. V usage is TRBV7-3 and J usage is TRBJ2-5, with D possibly being TRBD2 (5 bases). In nucleotides, the CDR3 is TGCGCCAGCAGTTGGACCCAAGCGAGGGCAGAGACCCAGTACCTC. Translating gives CASSWTQARAETQYL.